Each of the 12 T cell receptor beta chains below was sequenced from the same sample in a study of T cells in Graves' hyperthyroidism and ophthalmopathy. Researchers took RNA transcripts and amplified the TCR beta CDR3 regions from them. The TCR CDR3 was amplified in a first-round RT-PCR using the HTBI primer set. TCRdb reprocessed the multiplex PCR reads via MiXCR and lists one record per CDR3 protein. The top ten clones hold roughly 16% of a sample with fewer than 850,000 distinct CDR3 sequences, roughly a sixth of them seen once. Sequenced material: blood. The receptors derive from a man aged 50 to 59 with Graves' hyperthyroidism.

This clonotype was seen many times. The CDR3 loop is CASSSYTPYEQYF. In DNA, the CDR3 is TGTGCCAGCAGCTCTTATACACCCTACGAGCAGTACTTC. This sequence joins TRBV7-9 and TRBJ2-7; D not certain. This CDR3 spans 13 amino acids. V was clipped by 4 bases and J by 2 bases, with 9 bases between them. CDR1 and CDR2 (germline): SEHNR, FQNEAQ (reference sequence).

This clonotype was recorded many times. V gene TRBV6-5 combines with J gene TRBJ1-1; D is possibly TRBD1 (5 bases). Germline CDR1 is MNHEY and CDR2 is SVGAGI. The CDR3 totals 13 residues. V lost 2 bases and J lost 4, with 8 bases in between. CDR3: CASSYNGGTEAFF. CDR3 DNA: TGTGCCAGCAGTTACAACGGGGGCACTGAAGCTTTCTTT.

This clonotype has at least ten counts. The chain joins TRBV7-9 to TRBJ1-5; 12 nucleotides match TRBD1. V dropped 3 bases and J dropped 6; count of bases not matched to a gene: 3. Germline-derived CDR1 and CDR2 are SEHNR and FQNEAQ (reference sequence). The CDR3 is made up of 15 amino acids. CDR3 region: CASSLGQGASQPQHF. The DNA for the CDR3 is TGTGCCAGCAGCTTGGGACAGGGGGCAAGTCAGCCCCAGCATTTT. Full variable domain (outside the CDR3, taken from reference TRBV7-9 and TRBJ1-5): DTGVSQNPRHKITKRGQNVTFRCDPISEHNRLYWYRQTLGQGPEFLTYFQNEAQLEKSRLLSDRFSAERPKGSFSTLEIQRTEQGDSAMYLCASSLGQGASQPQHFGDGTRLSIL.

The V and J genes are TRBV5-1 and TRBJ2-1; TRBD2 matches 11 bases. The V segment lost 3 bases and the J segment 10 bases; nucleotides outside the gene matches: 12. The CDR3 spans 16 residues. Germline-derived CDR1 and CDR2 are SGHRS and YFSETQ. CDR3 sequence (DNA): TGCGCCAGCAGCTGGACTAGCGGGTCAGCGAATCCGGAGCAGTTCTTC. This sequence encodes CASSWTSGSANPEQFF.

The rearrangement links TRBV28 to TRBJ2-5, with 11 bases lining up with TRBD2. CDR3 size: 16 residues. The V gene's germline CDR1 is MDHEN and CDR2 SYDVKM. The V segment lost 5 bases and the J segment 5 bases; nucleotides outside the gene matches: 10. CDR3 sequence reads: CASSRLAGGPKETQYF. CDR3 nucleotides: TGTGCCAGCAGTCGATTAGCGGGAGGGCCGAAGGAGACCCAGTACTTC.

This clonotype has at least ten counts. V is TRBV24-1 and J is TRBJ1-2; D remains unclear. Germline CDR1 KGHDR, CDR2 SFDVKD. This CDR3 is 15 amino acids long. Trimming stripped 4 bases from V and 8 bases from J, with 19 bases between. CDR3 region: CATSDYQIPRGGYTF. For the CDR3, the DNA is TGTGCCACCAGTGACTACCAAATTCCGCGGGGAGGCTACACCTTC.

This clonotype was found many times. The V call is TRBV7-8, the J call TRBJ1-5, with D tentatively TRBD1 (6 bases). This CDR3 has 14 amino acids. V was pared by 3 bases and J by 6 bases, with 12 bases between. The germline V gene has CDR1 SGHVS and CDR2 FQNEAQ. The CDR3: CASSFRGRGQPQHF. The CDR3 coding sequence is TGTGCCAGCAGCTTTCGGGGGCGGGGTCAGCCCCAGCATTTT.

The chain links TRBV6-2 or TRBV6-3 to TRBJ2-2; 7 positions agree with TRBD2. Germline V lookup: CDR1 MNHEY, CDR2 SVGEGT. V gave up 0 bases and J gave up 6 bases; unmatched junction bases: 7. The CDR3 consists of 16 residues. The CDR3 DNA sequence: TGTGCCAGCAGTTACTCCGGGAGGAGATCCGCCGGGGAGCTGTTTTTT. It codes for CASSYSGRRSAGELFF.

This clonotype came up many times. The V call is TRBV27, the J call TRBJ2-1, with TRBD1 matching 9 bases. Germline-derived CDR1 and CDR2 are MNHEY and SMNVEV (reference sequence). CDR3 length: 15 amino acids. The trim removed 8 bases at V and 4 bases at J, leaving 9 bases unmatched. This chain's CDR3 is CASQPTGGWYNEQFF. The CDR3 DNA follows: TGTGCCAGCCAACCGACAGGGGGTTGGTACAATGAGCAGTTCTTC.

A word on this clonotype: One base away lies a much larger clone, so this may be a sequencing read error. The chain links TRBV7-9 to TRBJ1-6; D is undetermined. The CDR3 loop spans 15 amino acids. Trimming stripped 5 bases from V and 10 bases from J, with 18 bases between. Germline values: CDR1 SEHNR, CDR2 FQNEAQ (reference sequence). CDR3 loop: CASSVGRRNQSPLHF. The CDR3 region has the DNA TGTGCCAGCAGCGTTGGACGGAGAAACCAATCACCCCTCCACTTT.

The rearrangement links TRBV5-1 to TRBJ2-2, with unresolved D. Germline CDR1 SGHRS, CDR2 YFSETQ. V dropped 4 bases and J dropped 2 bases, with 12 bases sitting between them. The CDR3 runs to 15 residues. CDR3 bases: TGCGCCAGCAGCCCTGGGTCCGGAAACACCGGGGAGCTGTTTTTT. It is translated as CASSPGSGNTGELFF.

In its sample, this clonotype was seen many times. The chain carries TRBV30 and TRBJ1-1, with D uncertain. Between the trimmed V and J ends, which lost 0 bases and 3 bases, there was a span of 8 bases. Germline CDR1 and CDR2: GTSNPN and SVGIG (reference sequence). This CDR3 contains 13 residues. The CDR3 sequence is CAWSVQGYTEAFF. The CDR3, as DNA: TGTGCCTGGAGTGTACAAGGGTACACTGAAGCTTTCTTT.